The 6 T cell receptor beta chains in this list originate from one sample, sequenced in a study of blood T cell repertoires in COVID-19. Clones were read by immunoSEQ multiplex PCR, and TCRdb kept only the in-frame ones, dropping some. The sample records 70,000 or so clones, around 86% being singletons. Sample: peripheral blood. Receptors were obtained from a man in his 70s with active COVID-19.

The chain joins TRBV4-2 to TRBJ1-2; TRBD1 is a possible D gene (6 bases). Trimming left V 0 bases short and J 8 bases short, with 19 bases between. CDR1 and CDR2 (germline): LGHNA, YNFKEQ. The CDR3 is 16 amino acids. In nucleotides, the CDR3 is TGTGCCAGCAGCCAAGATGATGGGCGGGGGGCCCTGGGCTACACCTTC. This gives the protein CASSQDDGRGALGYTF.

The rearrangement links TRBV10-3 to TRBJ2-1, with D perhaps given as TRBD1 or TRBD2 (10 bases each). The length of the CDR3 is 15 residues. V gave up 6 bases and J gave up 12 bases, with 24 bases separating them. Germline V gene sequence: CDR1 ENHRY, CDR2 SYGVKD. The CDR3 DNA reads TGTGCCATCAGGCCCGGGACAGGGGAGCGGGAGGGGCAGTTCTTC. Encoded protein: CAIRPGTGEREGQFF.

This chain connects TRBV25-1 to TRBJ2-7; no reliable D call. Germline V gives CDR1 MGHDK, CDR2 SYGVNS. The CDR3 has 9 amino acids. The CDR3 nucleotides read TGTGTAGTCACCTACGAGCAGTACTTC. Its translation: CVVTYEQYF.

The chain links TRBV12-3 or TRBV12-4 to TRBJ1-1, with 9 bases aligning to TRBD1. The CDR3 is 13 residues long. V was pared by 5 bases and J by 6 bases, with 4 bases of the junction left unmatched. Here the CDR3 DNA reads TGTGCCAGCAGTCCCCGGACAGGGGCTGAAGCTTTCTTT. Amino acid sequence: CASSPRTGAEAFF.

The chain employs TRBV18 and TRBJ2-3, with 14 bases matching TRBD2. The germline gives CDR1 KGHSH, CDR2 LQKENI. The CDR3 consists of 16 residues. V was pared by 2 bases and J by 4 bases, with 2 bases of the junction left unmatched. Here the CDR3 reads CASSPGLAGGADTQYF. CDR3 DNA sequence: TGTGCCAGCTCACCAGGACTAGCGGGAGGTGCAGATACGCAGTATTTT.

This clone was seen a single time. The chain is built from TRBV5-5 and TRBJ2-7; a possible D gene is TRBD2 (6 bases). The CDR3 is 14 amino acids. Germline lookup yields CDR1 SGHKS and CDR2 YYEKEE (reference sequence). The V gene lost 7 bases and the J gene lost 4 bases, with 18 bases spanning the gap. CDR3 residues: CASRPGSWGYEQYF. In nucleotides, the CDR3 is TGTGCCAGCCGGCCCGGGAGCTGGGGGTACGAGCAGTACTTC.